This TCR beta chain is from a study of response to subunit inactivated influenza vaccine. Study observations and caveats: It was the authors' suggestion that each seasonal influenza vaccination recruits few new T cells.

This clonotype has just a few counts. Its specificity is unknown. CDR3 length equals 14 residues. Germline CDR1 is LGHDT and CDR2 is YNNKEL (reference sequence). Trimming pared 2 bases from V and 3 bases from J, leaving 10 bases between. MiXCR, applied by TCRdb to the RT-PCR reads, yields one record per CDR3 protein. This table holds about 700,000 distinct CDR3 sequences, more than 15% found once. This receptor was taken from a man between 45 and 60 years old who received an inactivated influenza vaccine. The source material was PBMCs from blood, sampled 11 to 12 days after vaccination. The V gene is TRBV3-1, the J gene TRBJ2-5; perhaps D is TRBD1 or TRBD2 (5 bases each). The CDR3 nucleotides are TGTGCCAGCAGCCAACAGGGACGTAAAGAGACCCAGTACTTC. This sequence encodes CASSQQGRKETQYF.